These 2 T cell receptor beta chains were all obtained from the same sample, sequenced in a study of T-cell reconstitution after alpha-beta-depleted transplantation in children. Preparation of the TCRbeta library used unique molecular identifiers. TCRdb recomputed calls from the PCR reads with MiXCR, one row per CDR3 protein. The sample records around 600,000 distinct CDR3 sequences, 23% being singletons. The material sequenced was PBMCs, mostly from graft donor cells, taken 360 days after TCRalphabeta/CD19-depleted stem cell transplant. The receptors stem from a boy less than two years old who had a stem cell transplant for acute myeloid leukemia, so the T cells may come from the graft donor.

In this sample, this clonotype turned up many times. The chain recombines TRBV5-1 with TRBJ2-1, with D uncertain. Germline CDR1 reads SGHRS; CDR2 reads YFSETQ. Trimming shortened V by 4 bases and J by 5 bases, and 13 bases separated the two germline ends. The CDR3 is 14 amino acids. CDR3 in amino acids: CASSPQIRDNEQFF. The CDR3 nucleotides are TGCGCCAGCAGCCCCCAAATACGGGACAATGAGCAGTTCTTC.

The DNA of the CDR3 is TGTGCCAGCAGCAAAGAACGGACAGGAGGGTGCACAGATACGCAGTATTTT. Its protein product is CASSKERTGGCTDTQYF. This rearrangement joins TRBV21-1 to TRBJ2-3; TRBD1 was called by the table and not checked on the DNA. TRBV21-1 corresponds to a pseudogene. There are 17 residues in the CDR3.